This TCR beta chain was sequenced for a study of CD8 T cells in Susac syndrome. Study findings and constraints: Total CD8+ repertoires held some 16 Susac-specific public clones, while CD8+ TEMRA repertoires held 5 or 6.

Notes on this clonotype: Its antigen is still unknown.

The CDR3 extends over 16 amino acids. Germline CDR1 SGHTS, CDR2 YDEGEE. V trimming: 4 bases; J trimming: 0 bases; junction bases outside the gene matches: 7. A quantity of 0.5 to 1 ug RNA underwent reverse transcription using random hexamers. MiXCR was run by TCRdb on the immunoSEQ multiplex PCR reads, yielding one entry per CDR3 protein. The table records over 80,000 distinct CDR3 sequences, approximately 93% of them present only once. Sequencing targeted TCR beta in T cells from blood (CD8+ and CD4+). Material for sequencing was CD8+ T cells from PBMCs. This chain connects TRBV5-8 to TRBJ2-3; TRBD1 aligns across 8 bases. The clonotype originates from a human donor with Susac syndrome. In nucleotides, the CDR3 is TGTGCCAGCAGCCCTACCGGGACAGGTAGCACAGATACGCAGTATTTT. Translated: CASSPTGTGSTDTQYF.